The clone carrying this T cell receptor (beta chain) was counted a few times. Its antigen is currently unknown. TCRdb re-called the reads through MiXCR, storing one row per CDR3 protein. The sample gives about 74,000 distinct CDR3 sequences, around 63% of which show up once; 7% to 8.5% is in the top ten. The source of the sample is a study of type 1 regulatory T cells. Study in general: An in vitro protocol generated T-allo10, a Tr1-enriched, alloantigen-specific CD4 T cell product.

This CDR3 spans 17 amino acids. The V end lost 7 bases, the J end lost 0 bases, and 16 bases lay between the germline ends. The V gene's germline CDR1 is LGHDT and CDR2 YNNKEL (reference sequence). The graft donor-derived T-allo10 cells reportedly recognize host alloantigens, are anergic, and suppress alloantigen-specifically. The receptor comes from a human donor in good health. This chain connects TRBV3-1 to TRBJ2-6, with D perhaps matching TRBD1 (5 bases). Specimen: cultured T cells, either the whole culture or a sorted T cell fraction (not recorded which). The sample's subset: Tr1-enriched cell product generated in vitro against host alloantigens. The chain's CDR3 is CASTPWGRLSGANVLTF. The CDR3 nucleotides are TGTGCCAGCACCCCTTGGGGCAGGCTCTCTGGGGCCAACGTCCTGACTTTC.